One TCR beta chain is described in this entry. Its antigen is currently unknown. The sample comes from a study of OX40 agonist ivuxolimab in advanced cancers. Overall study context: Treatment of patients was with ivuxolimab, an agonistic anti-OX40 (CD134) antibody. Having had anti-PD-1, anti-PD-L1 or anti-CTLA-4 therapy before was allowed, and approximately 40% had some. Study outcomes and limitations: Researchers did not determine the expanded peripheral T cells' antigen specificity.

CDR1 and CDR2 from the germline V gene are SNHLY and FYNNEI. The V end lost 4 bases, the J end lost 8 bases, and 20 bases lay between the germline ends. There are 15 residues in the CDR3. The table came from immunoSEQ multiplex PCR; TCRdb's copy has only in-frame clones and leaves some out. Of some 45,000 clones listed, approximately 91% were seen once; the top ten hold around 19%. The rearrangement joins TRBV2 to TRBJ1-2, with a possible D match to TRBD1 (6 bases). The sequence came from an adult with an advanced solid tumor such as melanoma, head and neck, liver or kidney cancer. Source: CD4+ or CD8+ T cells sorted from blood, taken in a trial of the OX40 agonist ivuxolimab. The CDR3, as DNA: TGTGCCAGCAGTGTTCTGGGGGCGACTTCGAGCGGCTACACCTTC. Translated, it gives CASSVLGATSSGYTF.